This T cell receptor (beta chain) was profiled in a study of shared clonotypes between healthy human individuals. Study-level points and caveats: A few donors had roughly 5.2% of their naive CD4 clonotypes in common.

Original analysis: Filtering differed since immunoSEQ provided only junctions, with no quality scores. Here immunoSEQ multiplex PCR was the method, and the copy in TCRdb shows in-frame clones only, minus some. V and J calls and clone size are given by that table; D and trimming were obtained from the DNA. Counted here are 850,000 to 1,200,000 clones, roughly 75% occurring once; the ten biggest clones make up approximately 1.5%. Points on this clone: Its antigen is currently unknown.

The CDR3 loop spans 15 amino acids. V lost 0 bases, J lost 6 bases, and 13 bases lay in between. Germline values: CDR1 SGHRS, CDR2 YFSETQ. The V gene is TRBV5-1, the J gene TRBJ1-5; D is unclear. The sequencing input was memory CD4+ T cells sorted from blood. Indicated subset: CD45RA-negative fraction. This sequence was found in a man aged 18 to 30 in good health. CDR3 amino acids: CASSLEGRVSQPQHF. The CDR3 DNA follows: TGCGCCAGCAGCTTGGAGGGCCGGGTCTCTCAGCCCCAGCATTTT. Full variable domain (missing parts from reference TRBV5-1 and TRBJ1-5): KAGVTQTPRYLIKTRGQQVTLSCSPISGHRSVSWYQQTPGQGLQFLFEYFSETQRNKGNFPGRFSGRQFSNSRSEMNVSTLELGDSALYLCASSLEGRVSQPQHFGDGTRLSIL.